This T cell receptor beta chain was sequenced for a study of shared clonotypes between healthy human individuals. CD8 cells regarded as naive lacked CD45RO, were positively chosen for CCR7, and omitted terminally differentiated effector memory CD45RA+ cells. Healthy HIV-negative adults without recent acute infections or vaccinations served as donors. Using immunoSEQ multiplex PCR, the repertoire was profiled, and TCRdb retains in-frame clones only, with some absent. The table has about 2.1 million clones, 90% to 95% seen once. The sample consisted of naive CD8+ T cells from PBMCs. The receptor was isolated from a young man in good health. Some clones in this sample may be carry-over from other donors' samples.

In nucleotides, the CDR3 is TGTGCCAGCAGTTTAGCGGGTTTTCGGACTAGCGGGAGTGTTTGGGAGACCCAGTACTTC. It is translated as CASSLAGFRTSGSVWETQYF. The chain uses TRBV28 and TRBJ2-5, with 13 positions matching TRBD2. The CDR3 extends over 20 amino acids. J gave up 5 bases and V 2 bases, and 17 bases lay outside the gene matches. The V gene's germline CDR1 is MDHEN and CDR2 SYDVKM.